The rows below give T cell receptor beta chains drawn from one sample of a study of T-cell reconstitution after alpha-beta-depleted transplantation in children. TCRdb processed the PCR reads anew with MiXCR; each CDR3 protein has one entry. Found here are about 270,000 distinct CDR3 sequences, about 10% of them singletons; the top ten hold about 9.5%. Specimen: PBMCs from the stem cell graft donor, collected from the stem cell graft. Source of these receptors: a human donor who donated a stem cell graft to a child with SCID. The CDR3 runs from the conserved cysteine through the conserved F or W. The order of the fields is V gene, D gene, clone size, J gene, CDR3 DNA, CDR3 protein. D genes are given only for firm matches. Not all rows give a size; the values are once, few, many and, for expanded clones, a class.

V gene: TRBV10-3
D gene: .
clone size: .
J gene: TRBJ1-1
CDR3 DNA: TGTGCCGCAACGGGACGCCTGAACACTGAAGCTTTCTTT
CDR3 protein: CAATGRLNTEAFF

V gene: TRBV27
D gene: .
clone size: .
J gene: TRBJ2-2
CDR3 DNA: TGTGCCAGCAGCTATTTGAACACCGGGGAGCTGTTTTTT
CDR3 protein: CASSYLNTGELFF

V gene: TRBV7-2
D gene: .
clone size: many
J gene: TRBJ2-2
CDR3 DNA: TGTGCCAGCAGCTTAGGTGGGGCCAACACCGGGGAGCTGTTTTTT
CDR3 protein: CASSLGGANTGELFF

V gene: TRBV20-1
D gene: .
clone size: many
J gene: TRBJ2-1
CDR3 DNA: TGCAGTGGCCTCCTGGGGAATACCTACAATGAGCAGTTCTTC
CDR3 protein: CSGLLGNTYNEQFF

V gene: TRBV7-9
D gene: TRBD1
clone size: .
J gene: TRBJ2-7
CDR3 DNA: TGTGCCAGCAGCTTCGGGACACAGGGGGTCATCTACGAGCAGTACTTC
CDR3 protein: CASSFGTQGVIYEQYF

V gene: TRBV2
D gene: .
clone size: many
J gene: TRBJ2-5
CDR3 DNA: TGTGCCAGCAGTACGCAGGGGACGTACCAAGAGACCCAGTACTTC
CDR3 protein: CASSTQGTYQETQYF

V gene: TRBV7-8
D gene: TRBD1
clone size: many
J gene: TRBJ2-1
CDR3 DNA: TGTGCCAGCAGCTTCGGGACAGGGTACAATGAGCAGTTCTTC
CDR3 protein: CASSFGTGYNEQFF

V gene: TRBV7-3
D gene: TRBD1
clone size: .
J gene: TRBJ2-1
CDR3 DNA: TGTGCCAGCAGCCCGCGTTGGGGACAGGGCTACAATGAGCAGTTCTTC
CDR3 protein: CASSPRWGQGYNEQFF

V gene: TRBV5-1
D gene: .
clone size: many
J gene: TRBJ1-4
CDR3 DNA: TGCGCCAGCAGCTTGGTGAGCGGGAGAACGTTTGAAAAACTGTTTTTT
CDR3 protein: CASSLVSGRTFEKLFF

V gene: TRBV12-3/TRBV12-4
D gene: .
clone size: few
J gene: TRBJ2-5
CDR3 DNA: TGTGCCAGCACCCCTAGACAGGACCAAGAGACCCAGTACTTC
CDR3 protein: CASTPRQDQETQYF

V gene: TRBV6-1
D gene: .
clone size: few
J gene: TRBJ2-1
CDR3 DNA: TGTGCCAGCAGTGACGGCCCACTTAGTCCTGAGCAGTTCTTC
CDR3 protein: CASSDGPLSPEQFF

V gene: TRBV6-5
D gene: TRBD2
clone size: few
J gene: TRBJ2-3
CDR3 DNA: TGTGCCAGCAGTAACACAATAGCGGGGGGGCCTGGGGATACGCAGTATTTT
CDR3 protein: CASSNTIAGGPGDTQYF

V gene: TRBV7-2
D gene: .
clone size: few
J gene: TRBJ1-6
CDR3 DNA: TGTGCCAGCAGCTTAGGGCAGGGCCATTCACCCCTCCACTTT
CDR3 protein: CASSLGQGHSPLHF

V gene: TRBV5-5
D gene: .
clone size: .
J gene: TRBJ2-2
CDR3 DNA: TGTGCCAGCAGCCGGGGACTTGCCTGGGAGCTGTTTTTT
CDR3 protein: CASSRGLAWELFF

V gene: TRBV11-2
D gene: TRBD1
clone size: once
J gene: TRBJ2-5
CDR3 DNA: TGTGCCAGCAGCCGCAAGGGACAGGTCCAAGAGACCCAGTACTTC
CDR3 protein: CASSRKGQVQETQYF

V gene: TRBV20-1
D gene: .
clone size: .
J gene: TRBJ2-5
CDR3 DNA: TGCAGTTGCGGGGGACAGGTCGAAGAGACCCAGTACTTC
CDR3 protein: CSCGGQVEETQYF

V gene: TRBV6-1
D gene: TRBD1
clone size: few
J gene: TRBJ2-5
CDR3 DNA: TGTGCCAGCAGCCACACACGGACAGGTCAAGAGACCCAGTACTTC
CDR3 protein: CASSHTRTGQETQYF

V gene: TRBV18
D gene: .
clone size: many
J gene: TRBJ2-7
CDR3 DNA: TGTGCCAGCTCACCGGAGGGGCCAAATAGTGCTTACGAGCAGTACTTC
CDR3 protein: CASSPEGPNSAYEQYF

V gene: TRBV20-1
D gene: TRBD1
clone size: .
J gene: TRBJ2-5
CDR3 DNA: TGCAGTGCTAGATCGCATACAGGGGTTGGAGAGACCCAGTACTTC
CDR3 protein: CSARSHTGVGETQYF

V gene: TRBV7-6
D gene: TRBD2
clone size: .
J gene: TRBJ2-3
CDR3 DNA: TGTGCCAGCAGCATACGGGGACTAGCGGGAGAATCGGGAGATACGCAGTATTTT
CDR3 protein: CASSIRGLAGESGDTQYF

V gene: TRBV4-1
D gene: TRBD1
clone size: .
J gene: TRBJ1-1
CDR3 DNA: TGCGCCAGCAGCCCCCTCGGGACAGGGTTTGCTTTCTTT
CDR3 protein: CASSPLGTGFAFF

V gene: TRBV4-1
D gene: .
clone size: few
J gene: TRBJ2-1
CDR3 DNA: TGCGCCAGCAGCCAAGATTCGAACCATAATGAGCAGTTCTTC
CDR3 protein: CASSQDSNHNEQFF

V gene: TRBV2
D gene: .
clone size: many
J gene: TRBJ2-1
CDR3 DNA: TGTGCCAGCGCTGCGCGGGCCTACAATGAGCAGTTCTTC
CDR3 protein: CASAARAYNEQFF

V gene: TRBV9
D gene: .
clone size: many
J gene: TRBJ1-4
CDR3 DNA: TGTGCCAGCAGCTCTCTCGGTAGTACGGGGTTCGATGAAAAACTGTTTTTT
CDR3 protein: CASSSLGSTGFDEKLFF

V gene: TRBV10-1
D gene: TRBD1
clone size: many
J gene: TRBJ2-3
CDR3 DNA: TGCGCCAGCAGCCCAAATGGACAGGGGGGAGATACGCAGTATTTT
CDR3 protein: CASSPNGQGGDTQYF

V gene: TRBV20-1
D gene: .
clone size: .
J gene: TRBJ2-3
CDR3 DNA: TGCAGTGCCCCGGTAGGGGGGGGCCTGACAGATACGCAGTATTTT
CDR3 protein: CSAPVGGGLTDTQYF

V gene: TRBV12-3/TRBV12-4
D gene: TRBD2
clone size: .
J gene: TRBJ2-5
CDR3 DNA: TGTACCAGCAGGACTAGCGGGCAAGAGACCCAGTACTTC
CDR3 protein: CTSRTSGQETQYF

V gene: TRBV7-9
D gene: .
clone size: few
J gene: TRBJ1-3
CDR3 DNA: TGTGCCAGCAGCATTGTAGAAGTAAACACCATATATTTT
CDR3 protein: CASSIVEVNTIYF

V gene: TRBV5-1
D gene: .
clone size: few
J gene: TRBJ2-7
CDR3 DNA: TGCGCCAGCAGCTTGTACTTAATCTACGAGCAGTACTTC
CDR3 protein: CASSLYLIYEQYF